This T cell receptor (beta chain) comes out of a study of cytomegalovirus exposure and HLA in healthy donors. CDR1 is SGHNT and CDR2 is YYREEE in the germline V gene (reference sequence). V was clipped by 7 bases and J by 4 bases; unmatched bases: 1. The CDR3 is 14 residues long. This PCR relied on a set of 60 Vbeta primers and 13 Jbeta primers. Sequencing used immunoSEQ multiplex PCR; TCRdb keeps in-frame clones, though not all of them. Here the sample spans roughly 120,000 clones, around 80% being singletons. Note on this clone: Antigen: not known.

General study findings and limits: Among CMV-associated TCR beta chains, most appeared HLA-restricted in a later analysis.

The gene calls are TRBV5-4 and TRBJ2-2; 13 positions agree with TRBD2. Material: PBMCs. This TCR was sampled from a man over 45 in good health and CMV-seronegative. The CDR3 loop is CASGLAGATGELFF. In DNA, the CDR3 is TGTGCCAGCGGACTAGCGGGGGCCACCGGGGAGCTGTTTTTT.